The clone carrying this T cell receptor beta chain counts as medium-sized (0.01 to 0.1%). Its antigen remains unknown. The sample is drawn from a study of a mutant IDH1 vaccine in newly diagnosed glioma. Specified time point: week 47, end of study. All doses held 300 ug of mutant IDH1 20-mer peptide, with topical imiquimod. The table came from immunoSEQ multiplex PCR; TCRdb's copy has only in-frame clones and leaves some out. Altogether about 34,000 clones are present, more than 75% being singletons, with the ten largest covering 9.5% to 15%. The receptor's source is a woman in her twenties or thirties with glioma. Here the sequenced sample was PBMCs, taken from a glioma patient whose treatment included an IDH1 peptide vaccine.

Here the CDR3 reads CASSLWGELGQPQHF. The CDR3 DNA reads TGTGCCAGCAGCTTGTGGGGGGAATTGGGTCAGCCCCAGCATTTT. The rearrangement joins TRBV13 to TRBJ1-5; possible D gene TRBD1, 5 bases. The CDR3 has 15 residues. CDR1 is PRHDT, CDR2 FYEKMQ, per germline (reference sequence). V lost 3 bases to trimming and J lost 6 bases, with 15 bases between them.